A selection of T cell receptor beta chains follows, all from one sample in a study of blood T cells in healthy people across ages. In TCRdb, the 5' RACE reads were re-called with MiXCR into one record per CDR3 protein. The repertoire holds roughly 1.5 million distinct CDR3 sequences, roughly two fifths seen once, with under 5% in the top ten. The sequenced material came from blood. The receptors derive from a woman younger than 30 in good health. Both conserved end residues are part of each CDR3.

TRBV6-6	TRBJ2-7	CASRSTGTGGVYEQYF
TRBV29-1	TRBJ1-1	CSVAGAFVTEAFF
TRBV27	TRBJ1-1	CASSLAGLATEAFF
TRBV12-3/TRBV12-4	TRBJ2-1	CASRTRWLNEQFF
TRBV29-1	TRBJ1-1	CSVGHPGGTEAFF
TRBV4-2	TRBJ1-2	CASSQEGPGMSYGYTF
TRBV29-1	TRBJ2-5	CSVGGISSGTQYF
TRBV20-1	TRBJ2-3	CSAVAGVRTDTQYF
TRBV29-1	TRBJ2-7	CSVQAGDDNEQYF
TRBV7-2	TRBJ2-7	CASSLFQGTYEQYF
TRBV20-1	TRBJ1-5	CSAGTQGNQPQHF
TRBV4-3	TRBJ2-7	CASSQGDRATYEQYF
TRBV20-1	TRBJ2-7	CSASPGLPYNEQYF
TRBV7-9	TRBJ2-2	CASSLVLPTGELFF
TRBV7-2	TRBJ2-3	CASSFSVLASTDTQYF
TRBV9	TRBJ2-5	CASSAHSGTHNEQYF
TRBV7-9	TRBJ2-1	CASSLGLAVSWNEQFF